Below are 21 T cell receptor beta chains sequenced from a single sample in a study of regulatory T cells in long-lasting Graves disease. Time point denoted: newly diagnosed GD, antithyroid drugs for less than 3 months. Scientists built the TCR library using RNA that was extracted from PBMCs. Library construction for TCR beta used iRepertoire HTBI primers and Arm-PCR of CDR3 regions. TCRdb re-called the multiplex PCR reads with MiXCR, one entry per CDR3 protein. In the table there are 600,000 to 650,000 distinct CDR3 sequences, under 20% of which are singletons. This sample also belongs to another study, concerning T cells in Graves' hyperthyroidism and ophthalmopathy.

Source: peripheral blood mononuclear cells (PBMCs), taken at new diagnosis, from a patient treated with antithyroid drugs. Source of these receptors: a woman in her twenties or thirties with Graves disease.

Notes on this clonotype: Possible read error: a much larger clone is one base away. The chain recombines TRBV29-1 with TRBJ2-7; D may be TRBD2 (8 bases). This CDR3 is built from 12 residues. Germline V lookup: CDR1 SQVTM, CDR2 ANQGSEA. The CDR3: CSARQGQREQCF. CDR3 DNA: TGCAGCGCTAGACAGGGTCAGCGGGAGCAGTGCTTC.

This clonotype was counted ten times or more. J is TRBJ2-1 and V is TRBV10-1; 8 nucleotides align to TRBD2. The CDR3 length is 16 residues. Looked up from germline, CDR1 is WNHNN and CDR2 is SYGVQD (reference sequence). The junction had 6 bases not matched to a gene; V was cut back by 4 bases and J by 1 base. The CDR3 DNA follows: TGCGCCAGCAGTGTCGGCGGGAGGAGGTCCTACAATGAGCAGTTCTTC. Protein: CASSVGGRRSYNEQFF.

This clonotype was picked up a small number of times. V is TRBV30 and J is TRBJ1-6; D is unclear. Germline-derived CDR1 and CDR2 are GTSNPN and SVGIG (reference sequence). This CDR3 spans 13 amino acids. The germline V and J ends were trimmed by 3 bases and 13 bases, with 16 bases remaining between them. CDR3 coding DNA: TGTGCCTGGAGAGGGCAGTCCATCAGCCCCCTCCACTTT. This encodes CAWRGQSISPLHF.

This clonotype was found many times. The chain uses TRBV29-1 and TRBJ2-7; D gene ambiguous. This CDR3 is built from 12 residues. V was pared by 7 bases and J by 0 bases, with 10 bases between. Germline-derived CDR1 and CDR2 are SQVTM and ANQGSEA. CDR3: CSALSSSYEQYF. The CDR3 DNA reads as TGCAGCGCATTGTCTAGCTCCTACGAGCAGTACTTC.

CDR3 sequence: CASSWGQTYGYTF. Here the CDR3 DNA reads TGTGCCAGCAGTTGGGGACAAACCTATGGCTACACCTTC. The V call is TRBV6-5, the J call TRBJ1-2, with D possibly matching TRBD1 (6 bases). Per the germline V gene, CDR1 is MNHEY and CDR2 is SVGAGI. V lost 4 bases to trimming and J lost 4 bases, with 10 bases between them. The CDR3 spans 13 residues.

In the case of this clonotype: This may be a read error, as it is one base from a much larger clone. The CDR3 reads CAIRKPSYGYTF. The CDR3 DNA sequence: TGTGCCATCAGAAAACCCTCTTATGGCTACACCTTC. V usage is TRBV6-1 and J usage is TRBJ1-2; D unresolved. The CDR3 runs 12 residues. CDR1 and CDR2 from the germline V gene are MNHNS and SASEGT. Trimming shortened V by 10 bases and J by 5 bases, and 14 bases separated the two germline ends.

This clonotype was seen more than once but under ten times. This chain joins TRBV30 and TRBJ1-6, with 7 bases aligning to TRBD1. The V gene's germline CDR1 is GTSNPN and CDR2 SVGIG (reference sequence). The V gene end was trimmed by 4 bases and the J gene end by 10 bases; junction bases not matched to a gene: 13. The CDR3 spans 15 residues. The CDR3 DNA sequence: TGTGCCTGGATTCCCAGGGGGACCCGCGGATCACCCCTCCACTTT. Translated: CAWIPRGTRGSPLHF.

This clonotype was recorded many times. The chain recombines TRBV7-2 with TRBJ2-7; 7 positions match TRBD1. The trim removed 6 bases at V and 3 bases at J, leaving 8 bases unmatched. The germline gives CDR1 SGHTA, CDR2 FQGNSA. There are 14 residues in the CDR3. CDR3 nucleotides: TGTGCCAGCAGTTCACAGGGGTTCGACTACGAGCAGTACTTC. Translation gives CASSSQGFDYEQYF. The complete variable domain, with remaining parts taken from reference TRBV7-2 and TRBJ2-7, reads GAGVSQSPSNKVTEKGKDVELRCDPISGHTALYWYRQSLGQGLEFLIYFQGNSAPDKSGLPSDRFSAERTGGSVSTLTIQRTQQEDSAVYLCASSSQGFDYEQYFGPGTRLTVT.

The chain links TRBV10-3 to TRBJ2-3, with TRBD2 as a possible D gene (6 bases). Germline loops: CDR1 ENHRY, CDR2 SYGVKD. The CDR3 has 12 residues. Trimming took 4 bases from V and 6 from J, leaving 8 bases between them. Written as DNA, the CDR3 is TGTGCCATCAGTGGGGACTCTGATACGCAGTATTTT. Translating gives CAISGDSDTQYF.

This clonotype occurred many times. DNA for the CDR3: TGCAGTGCTGCTGGGACCTCGGAGAGGAGCTACACCTTC. Translating gives CSAAGTSERSYTF. The rearrangement uses TRBV20-1 and TRBJ1-2, with a possible D match to TRBD1 (5 bases). Trimming cost V 5 bases and J 9 bases, with 19 bases left between them. From germline, CDR1 is DFQATT and CDR2 SNEGSKA (reference sequence). The CDR3 runs 13 residues.

Ten or more counts support this clonotype. V and J are TRBV9 and TRBJ2-6; D is undetermined. CDR1 SGDLS and CDR2 YYNGEE come from the germline V gene. This CDR3 has 13 amino acids. V dropped 0 bases and J dropped 4 bases, with 2 bases sitting between them. The CDR3 DNA is TGTGCCAGCAGCGTAGCAGGGGCCAACGTCCTGACTTTC. This sequence encodes CASSVAGANVLTF.

This sequence joins TRBV7-9 and TRBJ1-1; 7 bases are a match to TRBD1. The CDR3 has 16 residues. Trimming removed 3 bases from V and 4 bases from J; junction bases left unmatched: 11. The germline gives CDR1 SEHNR, CDR2 FQNEAQ (reference sequence). CDR3 sequence (DNA): TGTGCCAGCAGCTTCCTGGACAGGAGCCCCGCCACTGAAGCTTTCTTT. It encodes CASSFLDRSPATEAFF.

This clonotype was seen repeatedly, ten times or more. The rearrangement joins TRBV7-2 to TRBJ2-1; TRBD2 aligns across 12 bases. The CDR3 covers 15 residues. CDR1 is SGHTA, CDR2 FQGNSA, per germline. The V and J ends lost 5 bases and 8 bases, in that order; junction bases with no gene match: 7. CDR3 amino acids: CASSQRTSGTDEQFF. CDR3 in DNA: TGTGCCAGCAGCCAAAGGACTAGCGGGACGGATGAGCAGTTCTTC. The full variable domain, its missing parts supplied by reference TRBV7-2 and TRBJ2-1, is GAGVSQSPSNKVTEKGKDVELRCDPISGHTALYWYRQSLGQGLEFLIYFQGNSAPDKSGLPSDRFSAERTGGSVSTLTIQRTQQEDSAVYLCASSQRTSGTDEQFFGPGTRLTVL.

V is TRBV5-6 and J is TRBJ2-7, with unresolved D. With 1 base removed from V and 5 bases from J, the gap between germline ends came to 4 bases. The CDR3 totals 11 residues. Germline V CDR1 and CDR2: SGHDT, YYEEEE. The CDR3 reads CASSLSDEQYF. The CDR3, as DNA: TGTGCCAGCAGCTTGTCTGACGAGCAGTACTTC.

This clonotype was counted many times. The chain carries TRBV24-1 and TRBJ2-7; TRBD1 matches 10 bases. J gave up 1 base and V 4 bases, and 3 bases lay outside the gene matches. Germline CDR1 KGHDR, CDR2 SFDVKD. This CDR3 spans 15 amino acids. DNA of the CDR3: TGTGCCACCAGTGAAACGGGACAGGGGTCCTACGAGCAGTACTTC. This encodes CATSETGQGSYEQYF.

The chain uses TRBV6-2 or TRBV6-3 and TRBJ1-5; D uncertain. CDR1 is MNHEY and CDR2 is SVGEGT in the germline V gene. V lost 0 bases and J 8 bases, leaving 14 bases between the germline ends. This CDR3 comprises 15 residues. The CDR3 reads CASSYSTPQHEPQHF. CDR3 sequence (DNA): TGTGCCAGCAGTTACTCGACTCCCCAGCATGAGCCCCAGCATTTT.

A note on this clonotype: A junction end diverges from the germline sequence, so it may reflect a read error. The rearrangement joins TRBV7-2 to TRBJ2-7; 11 bases map to TRBD2. Germline CDR1 and CDR2: SGHTA and FQGNSA. The CDR3 extends over 15 amino acids. CDR3 region: CVSSEIAGGPREQYF. CDR3 bases: TGTGTCAGCAGCGAAATAGCGGGAGGGCCGCGCGAGCAGTACTTC.

The chain couples TRBV20-1 to TRBJ2-7; 10 bases are shared with TRBD1. Germline V lookup: CDR1 DFQATT, CDR2 SNEGSKA (reference sequence). Trimming took 3 bases from V and 2 from J; bases not matched to a gene: 4. The CDR3 extends over 14 amino acids. For the CDR3, the DNA is TGCAGTGCTAGCTGGGACAGGGGCACCTACGAGCAGTACTTC. Amino acid sequence: CSASWDRGTYEQYF.

The chain has TRBV4-1 and TRBJ1-6; 7 bases are shared with TRBD1. Germline CDR1 reads MGHRA; CDR2 reads YSYEKL. The J segment lost 5 bases and the V segment lost 4 bases, leaving 2 bases of the junction unmatched. The CDR3 runs 14 residues. CDR3 nucleotides: TGCGCCAGCAGCCGCGGGACAGATAATTCACCCCTCCACTTT. Amino acid sequence: CASSRGTDNSPLHF.

This clonotype was seen repeatedly, ten times or more. This chain links TRBV11-2 with TRBJ1-1; no reliable D call. Germline V lookup: CDR1 SGHAT, CDR2 FQNNGV. The V end was cut by 5 bases, the J end by 10 bases, with 17 bases between. This CDR3 region has 13 residues. CDR3: CASSPEAGLGAFF. The CDR3 bases are TGTGCCAGCAGCCCGGAGGCCGGGTTGGGAGCTTTCTTT.

The rearrangement uses TRBV7-8 and TRBJ2-7, with D possibly TRBD2 on 5 matching bases. V was shortened by 5 bases and J by 5 bases, with 16 bases between the two germline ends. This CDR3 spans 14 amino acids. Germline CDR1 reads SGHVS; CDR2 reads FQNEAQ. The CDR3, as DNA: TGTGCCAGCAGCCGCCGCGGGTGGGGTAACGAGCAGTACTTC. Amino acids: CASSRRGWGNEQYF.